This T cell receptor (beta chain) was found in a study of cytomegalovirus exposure and HLA in healthy donors. Background on the study: The early release's HLA-typed donors yielded 65 million to 85 million unique TCRs. Study-level findings and limits: In a later analysis, TCR association rates varied by HLA locus: DRB1 most, HLA-C fewest. A later analysis found common viral pathogens apparently linked to several of the most significant clusters.

The CDR3 is 13 amino acids. V gave up 7 bases and J gave up 4 bases, with 13 bases separating them. Germline CDR1 SGHAT, CDR2 FQNNGV. The PCR was carried out with 60 Vbeta primers and 13 Jbeta primers. As handled by the study authors: Per a later analysis, the number of unique TCR beta chains was approximately 80 million, of which roughly 9.9 million were shared. Measured with immunoSEQ multiplex PCR; TCRdb has only the in-frame clones, and not every one. The V and J calls and the clone size are those of that table, but D and trimming were determined from the DNA. The table lists fewer than 200,000 clones, more than 70% of them singletons. Turning to this clone: The antigen remains undetermined.

Sample: PBMCs. V gene TRBV11-2 combines with J gene TRBJ1-2; possibly TRBD1 for D (6 bases). The clonotype originates from a man aged 25-40 years in good health and CMV-seronegative. The CDR3 DNA is TGTGCCAGCACCCAGGGGCCCGGCTATGGCTACACCTTC. This gives the protein CASTQGPGYGYTF.